A selection of T cell receptor beta chains follows, all from one sample in a study of T cell changes during pregnancy in multiple sclerosis. TCRdb's table, derived via immunoSEQ multiplex PCR, lists solely in-frame clones and lacks some. The sample yields roughly 110,000 clones, 80% to 95% seen once. Sequences were derived from peripheral blood, sampled after pregnancy. These receptors originate from a female donor with multiple sclerosis, enrolled in a pregnancy study. Each CDR3 is given with its conserved first and last residue. The order of the fields is CDR3 protein, V gene, J gene.

CDR3 protein: CAISGDRNYGYTF
V gene: TRBV10-3
J gene: TRBJ1-2

CDR3 protein: CASRNSGSETQYF
V gene: TRBV14
J gene: TRBJ2-5

CDR3 protein: CASSPEGQGVVDSPLHF
V gene: TRBV9
J gene: TRBJ1-6

CDR3 protein: CASSLDPGGETQYF
V gene: TRBV5-1
J gene: TRBJ2-5

CDR3 protein: CASSPQGINYGYTF
V gene: TRBV18
J gene: TRBJ1-2

CDR3 protein: CASSIRVGGELFF
V gene: TRBV19
J gene: TRBJ2-2

CDR3 protein: CASSLAGGTGELFF
V gene: TRBV5-1
J gene: TRBJ2-2

CDR3 protein: CASSINGGRNTEAFF
V gene: TRBV19
J gene: TRBJ1-1

CDR3 protein: CSTGGPDTQYF
V gene: TRBV20-1
J gene: TRBJ2-3

CDR3 protein: CASSYSYGSYGYTF
V gene: TRBV6-6
J gene: TRBJ1-2

CDR3 protein: CASSSGTGRRNEQFF
V gene: TRBV25-1
J gene: TRBJ2-1

CDR3 protein: CASSLQLGGIHEQFF
V gene: TRBV5-6
J gene: TRBJ2-1

CDR3 protein: CASSESRQGRSGYTF
V gene: TRBV25-1
J gene: TRBJ1-2

CDR3 protein: CASSDARVSGNTIYF
V gene: TRBV6-1
J gene: TRBJ1-3

CDR3 protein: CASRGLTITDTQYF
V gene: TRBV11-2
J gene: TRBJ2-3

CDR3 protein: CVSRLSGGAWNEQFF
V gene: TRBV6-5
J gene: TRBJ2-1